Following are 13 T cell receptor beta chains from one sample sequenced in a study of blood T cell repertoires in COVID-19. Some clones are missing from TCRdb's copy, which holds only in-frame ones; the method was immunoSEQ multiplex PCR. The sample consists of about 83,000 clones, about four fifths of them appearing once. Sequencing was performed on peripheral blood. The source of these receptors is a woman of 80 years or more with acute or convalescent COVID-19.

This clone was counted a single time. This chain uses TRBV7-9 with TRBJ2-7, with 8 positions matching TRBD1. The V gene's germline CDR1 is SEHNR and CDR2 FQNEAQ (reference sequence). The ends lost 4 bases at V and 10 bases at J; junction bases unmatched: 6. The CDR3 is made up of 12 amino acids. The CDR3 DNA follows: TGTGCCAGCAGCTCCGACAGGGGCCCTCAGTACTTC. This sequence encodes CASSSDRGPQYF.

This clone was detected once. This chain joins TRBV6-2 or TRBV6-3 and TRBJ2-7, with a weak D call TRBD2 (6 bases). Per the germline V gene, CDR1 is MNHEY and CDR2 is SVGEGT. Trimming took 6 bases from V and 4 from J, leaving 10 bases between them. The CDR3 has 12 residues. Here the CDR3 reads CASSRGVYEQYF. For the CDR3, the DNA is TGTGCCAGCAGCCGCGGGGTGTACGAGCAGTACTTC.

This clone was counted a few times. The rearrangement links TRBV6-5 to TRBJ1-3; D is uncertain. Per germline, CDR1 MNHEY and CDR2 SVGAGI. The CDR3 has 15 amino acids. V gave up 0 bases and J gave up 0 bases, with 6 bases separating them. CDR3 sequence reads: CASSYSASSGNTIYF. In DNA form, the CDR3 reads TGTGCCAGCAGTTACTCAGCGAGCTCTGGAAACACCATATATTTT.

This clone was seen a single time. The V and J genes are TRBV9 and TRBJ2-7, with D perhaps matching TRBD1 (5 bases). V lost 7 bases to trimming and J lost 3 bases, with 11 bases between them. This CDR3 is 12 amino acids long. CDR1 is SGDLS, CDR2 YYNGEE, per germline. The CDR3 bases are TGTGCCAGCGTAACCACAGGCTACGAGCAGTACTTC. It translates to CASVTTGYEQYF. The full variable domain, completed using reference TRBV9 and TRBJ2-7, is DSGVTQTPKHLITATGQRVTLRCSPRSGDLSVYWYQQSLDQGLQFLIQYYNGEERAKGNILERFSAQQFPDLHSELNLSSLELGDSALYFCASVTTGYEQYFGPGTRLTVT.

The chain combines TRBV30 with TRBJ1-1; D remains unclear. The CDR3 loop spans 12 amino acids. Trimming shortened V by 4 bases and J by 1 base, and 7 bases separated the two germline ends. The germline CDR1 and CDR2 sequences are GTSNPN and SVGIG (reference sequence). CDR3 DNA sequence: TGTGCCTGGAAGTTAGAGAACACTGAAGCTTTCTTT. Its protein product is CAWKLENTEAFF.

The count of this clone is one. The J gene is TRBJ1-2, the V gene TRBV6-1; the match to TRBD1 covers 9 bases. This CDR3 spans 18 amino acids. Trimming cost V 4 bases and J 1 base; bases outside gene matches: 13. Germline CDR1 MNHNS, CDR2 SASEGT. CDR3 sequence (DNA): TGTGCCAGCAGTGGTCATCCCGGGACAGGGACACGTAACTATGGCTACACCTTC. Amino acid sequence: CASSGHPGTGTRNYGYTF.

The table lists this clone with a few counts. The chain employs TRBV5-4 and TRBJ1-1, with 9 bases matching TRBD1. The CDR3 covers 14 residues. Trimming at V came to 3 bases and at J to 3 bases, leaving 3 bases not matched to a gene. CDR1 is SGHNT and CDR2 is YYREEE in the germline V gene (reference sequence). The CDR3 DNA follows: TGTGCCAGCAGCTCGAGGACAGGGGACACTGAAGCTTTCTTT. The encoded protein is CASSSRTGDTEAFF.

The J gene is TRBJ1-1, the V gene TRBV18; no clear D. Between the trimmed V and J ends, which lost 1 base and 10 bases, there was a span of 10 bases. Germline V gene lookup returns CDR1 KGHSH and CDR2 LQKENI. This CDR3 contains 12 residues. CDR3 protein: CASSPLTEGAFF. The CDR3 nucleotides are TGTGCCAGCTCACCACTTACCGAGGGAGCTTTCTTT.

This clone was recorded once. V is TRBV29-1 and J is TRBJ2-2; 9 bases agree with TRBD2. CDR1 SQVTM and CDR2 ANQGSEA come from the germline V gene. V shed 4 bases, J shed 0 bases, and the junction held 9 bases outside the gene matches. CDR3 size: 17 residues. The CDR3 is CSVGVVAGVANTGELFF. DNA of the CDR3: TGCAGCGTTGGGGTGGTAGCGGGGGTCGCGAACACCGGGGAGCTGTTTTTT.

This clone appeared a single time. The rearrangement joins TRBV6-5 to TRBJ2-7; 7 bases align to TRBD1. Trimming cost V 2 bases and J 1 base; bases outside gene matches: 2. The CDR3 is 14 amino acids. Germline-derived CDR1 and CDR2 are MNHEY and SVGAGI. The CDR3 DNA sequence: TGTGCCAGCAGTTACGCCAGGGGGTCCTACGAGCAGTACTTC. Its translation: CASSYARGSYEQYF.

This sequence joins TRBV10-3 and TRBJ2-3; 11 nucleotides agree with TRBD1. Germline V lookup: CDR1 ENHRY, CDR2 SYGVKD. Trimming removed 8 bases from V and 3 bases from J; junction bases left unmatched: 10. The CDR3 runs to 16 residues. CDR3 bases: TGTGCCATCTATCCGGGACAGGGGGAGTGGACAGATACGCAGTATTTT. Protein product: CAIYPGQGEWTDTQYF.

The V gene is TRBV24-1, the J gene TRBJ2-2; 11 bases match TRBD2. The CDR3 has 16 amino acids. Germline trimming cut 2 bases from V and 6 bases from J; bases unmatched to any gene: 4. CDR1 and CDR2 from the germline V gene are KGHDR and SFDVKD. CDR3 in DNA: TGTGCCACCAGTGATTATAGCGGGGGGGCCTCCGGGGAGCTGTTTTTT. Residues: CATSDYSGGASGELFF.

The chain links TRBV5-6 to TRBJ2-3; perhaps TRBD1 as D (5 bases). CDR3 size: 15 residues. Trimming removed 0 bases from V and 0 bases from J, with 8 bases in between. Germline V gene lookup returns CDR1 SGHDT and CDR2 YYEEEE. As DNA, the CDR3 is TGTGCCAGCAGCTTGGATGCAGGGAGCACAGATACGCAGTATTTT. Protein: CASSLDAGSTDTQYF.